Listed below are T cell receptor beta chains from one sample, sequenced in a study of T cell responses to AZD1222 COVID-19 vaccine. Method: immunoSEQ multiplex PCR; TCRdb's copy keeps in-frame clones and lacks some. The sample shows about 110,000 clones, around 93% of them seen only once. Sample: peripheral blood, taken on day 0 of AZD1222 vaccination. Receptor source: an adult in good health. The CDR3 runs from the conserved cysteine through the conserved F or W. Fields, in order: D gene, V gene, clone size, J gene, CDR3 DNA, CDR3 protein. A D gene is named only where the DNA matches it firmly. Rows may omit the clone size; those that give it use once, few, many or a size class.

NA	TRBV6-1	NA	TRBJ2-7	TGTGCCAGCAGTGAAGCCCCGGGAACCTACTACGAGCAGTACTTC	CASSEAPGTYYEQYF
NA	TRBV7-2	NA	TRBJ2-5	TGTGCCAGCAGCTCCATTCCGCAAGAGACCCAGTACTTC	CASSSIPQETQYF
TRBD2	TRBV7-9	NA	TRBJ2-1	TGTGCCAGCAGCTCGCAATGGACTAGCGGGGTTTACAATGAGCAGTTCTTC	CASSSQWTSGVYNEQFF
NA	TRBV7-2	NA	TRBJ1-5	TGTGCCAGCAGCCGGACACTTAGCAATCAGCCCCAGCATTTT	CASSRTLSNQPQHF
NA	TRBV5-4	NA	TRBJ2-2	TGTGCCAGCAGCATAGGACAGCGCCTTGGAAACGGGGAGCTGTTTTTT	CASSIGQRLGNGELFF
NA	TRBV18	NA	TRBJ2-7	TGTGCCAGCTCACGGGGCGAGATCGTCGTTCGGGAGCAGTACTTC	CASSRGEIVVREQYF
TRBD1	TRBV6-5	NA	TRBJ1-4	TGTGCCACCCAAAGACAGGGAGTAGGAGAAAAACTGTTTTTT	CATQRQGVGEKLFF
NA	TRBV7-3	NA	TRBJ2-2	TGTGCCAGCAGCTCACAGGGACCACCGAACACCGGGGAGCTGTTTTTT	CASSSQGPPNTGELFF
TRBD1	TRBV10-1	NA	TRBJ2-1	TGCGCCAGCAGTGCTACCGGGACAGGTCTCGGTGAGCAGTTCTTC	CASSATGTGLGEQFF
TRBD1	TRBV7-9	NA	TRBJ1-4	TGTGCCAGCAGCCCCGACAGGGCTAATGAAAAACTGTTTTTT	CASSPDRANEKLFF
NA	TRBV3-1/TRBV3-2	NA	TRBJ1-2	TGTGCCAGCAGCCAAGGAGAGTTTGGCTACACCTTC	CASSQGEFGYTF
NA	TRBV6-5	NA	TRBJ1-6	TGTGCCAGCAGTTCCCGAGGAGGGACGTCACCCCTCCACTTT	CASSSRGGTSPLHF
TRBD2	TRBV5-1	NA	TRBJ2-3	TGCGCCAGCAGCCTTAGACTAGCGGGATCCACAGATACGCAGTATTTT	CASSLRLAGSTDTQYF
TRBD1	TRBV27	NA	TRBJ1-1	TGTGCCAGCAGGGGCCTGACAGGGGGTCTTGGCACTGAAGCTTTCTTT	CASRGLTGGLGTEAFF
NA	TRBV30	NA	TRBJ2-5	TGTGCCTGGACCCTGGGGGTGGGAGAGACCCAGTACTTC	CAWTLGVGETQYF
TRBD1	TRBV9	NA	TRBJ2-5	TGTGCCAGCAGCGTAGCAGCGGGACAGGGGTTACAAGAGACCCAGTACTTC	CASSVAAGQGLQETQYF
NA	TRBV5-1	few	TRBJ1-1	TGCGCCAGCAGTTCCCAGACTGAAGCTTTCTTT	CASSSQTEAFF
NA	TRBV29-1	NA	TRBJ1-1	TGCAGCGTTGACCGAAAAATGAACACTGAAGCTTTCTTT	CSVDRKMNTEAFF
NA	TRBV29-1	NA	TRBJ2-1	TGCAGCGTTAACCAAGGATCCTACAATGAGCAGTTCTTC	CSVNQGSYNEQFF
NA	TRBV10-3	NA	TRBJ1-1	TGTGCCATCAGCGCGGGGGGGTTCGAAGCTTTCTTT	CAISAGGFEAFF
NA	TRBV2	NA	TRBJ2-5	TGTGCCAGCACCCGGGAAACGGGGATCCAAGAGACCCAGTACTTC	CASTRETGIQETQYF
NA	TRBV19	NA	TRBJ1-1	TGTGCCAGTCCGAGCAGGGGTCAGGGCACTGAAGCTTTCTTT	CASPSRGQGTEAFF
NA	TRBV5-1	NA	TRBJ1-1	TGCGCCAGCAGCGCCCAGCGGGGGTCAGACACTGAAGCTTTCTTT	CASSAQRGSDTEAFF
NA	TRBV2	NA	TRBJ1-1	TGTGCCAGCAGTGAATCGGGGCCGCCGGGGGCTTTCTTT	CASSESGPPGAFF
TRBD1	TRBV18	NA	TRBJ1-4	TGTGCCAGCTCTCCCCAGGGGGCTAATGAAAAACTGTTTTTT	CASSPQGANEKLFF
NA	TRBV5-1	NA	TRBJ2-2	TGCGCCAGCAGCTTGGAACAGGGGAGGGGGACCGGGGAGCTGTTTTTT	CASSLEQGRGTGELFF
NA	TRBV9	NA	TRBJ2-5	TGTGCCAGCAGCGTAAGCGTGAGGGAATCGGAGACCCAGTACTTC	CASSVSVRESETQYF
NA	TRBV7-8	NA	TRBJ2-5	TGTGCCAGCAGCTTAGTCGGAGGGGGCGGGGAGACCCAGTACTTC	CASSLVGGGGETQYF
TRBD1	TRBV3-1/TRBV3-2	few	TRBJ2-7	TGTGCCAGCAGCCATCCGGGACAGGGGGAAGAGGAGCAGTACTTC	CASSHPGQGEEEQYF
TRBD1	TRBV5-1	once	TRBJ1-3	TGCGCCAGCAGCCCGTCCCCACAGGGGGCTGGAAACACCATATATTTT	CASSPSPQGAGNTIYF
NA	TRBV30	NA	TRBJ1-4	TGTGCCTGGAGTGGCCAGGGAGGCCTTAATGAAAAACTGTTTTTT	CAWSGQGGLNEKLFF
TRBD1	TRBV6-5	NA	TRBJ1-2	TGTGCCAGCAGCTCGGGACAGGGAGGCTACACCTTC	CASSSGQGGYTF
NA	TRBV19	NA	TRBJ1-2	TGTGCCAGTTATTGGGAGACCTATGGCTACACCTTC	CASYWETYGYTF
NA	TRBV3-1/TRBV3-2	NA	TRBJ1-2	TGTGCCAGCAGCCAGCGGGACTACACCCCCGGCTACACCTTC	CASSQRDYTPGYTF
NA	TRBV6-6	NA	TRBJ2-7	TGTGCCAGCAGTTCCGGGGGCTCGGGGGAGCAGTACTTC	CASSSGGSGEQYF
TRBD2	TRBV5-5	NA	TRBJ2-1	TGTGCCAGCAGCTTAGCACTAGCGGCAAGAAGCGATGAGCAGTTCTTC	CASSLALAARSDEQFF
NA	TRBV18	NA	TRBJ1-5	TGTGCCAGCTCACCAGGCGAAAATCAGCCCCAGCATTTT	CASSPGENQPQHF
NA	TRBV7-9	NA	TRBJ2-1	TGTGCCAGCAGCTTAGTCGTGAATGAGCAGTTCTTC	CASSLVVNEQFF
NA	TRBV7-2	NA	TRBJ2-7	TGTGCCAGCAGCCTAGTAGGGACGGCCTACGAGCAGTACTTC	CASSLVGTAYEQYF
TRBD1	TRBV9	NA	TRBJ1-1	TGTGCCAGCAGCCCTAACAGGGGGTACACTGAAGCTTTCTTT	CASSPNRGYTEAFF
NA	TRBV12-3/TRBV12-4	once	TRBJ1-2	TGTGCCAGCACTCAGGGTAGCTGGGATGGCTACACCTTC	CASTQGSWDGYTF
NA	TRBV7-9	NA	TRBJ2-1	TGTGCCAGCAGCTTAGGCGGGGATGAGCAGTTCTTC	CASSLGGDEQFF
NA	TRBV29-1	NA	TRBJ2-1	TGCAGCTTCTTCCTGGCCCTAGGGGGGGAGCAGTTCTTC	CSFFLALGGEQFF
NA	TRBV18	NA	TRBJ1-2	TGTGCCAGCTCACCTGAACAGGGAAACTATGGCTACACCTTC	CASSPEQGNYGYTF
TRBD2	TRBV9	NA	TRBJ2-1	TGTGCCAGCAGCGTAGGACTAGCGGATGAGCAGTTCTTC	CASSVGLADEQFF
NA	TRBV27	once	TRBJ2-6	TGTGCCAGCAGTCGAACCGGGACCAGGAGCTCTGGGGCCAACGTCCTGACTTTC	CASSRTGTRSSGANVLTF
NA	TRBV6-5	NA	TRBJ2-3	TGTGCCAGCAGACCTGGACTATCCAGCACAGATACGCAGTATTTT	CASRPGLSSTDTQYF
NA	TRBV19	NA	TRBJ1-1	TGTGCCAGTAGTATAGTGGAGGTGGCTGAAGCTTTCTTT	CASSIVEVAEAFF
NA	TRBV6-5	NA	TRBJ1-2	TGTGCCAGCAGAAGGACGGGTTATGGCTACACCTTC	CASRRTGYGYTF
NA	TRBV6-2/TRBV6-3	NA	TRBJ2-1	TGTGCCAGCAGTACCAGGGCCTCTGAGCAGTTCTTC	CASSTRASEQFF
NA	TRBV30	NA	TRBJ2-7	TGTGCCTGGAGTGCCCGAGGGGGAACCTACGAGCAGTACTTC	CAWSARGGTYEQYF
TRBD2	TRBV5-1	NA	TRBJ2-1	TGCGCCAGCAGCATGACCTGGACTAGCGGGGGAGCAAATGAGCAGTTCTTC	CASSMTWTSGGANEQFF
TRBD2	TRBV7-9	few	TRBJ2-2	TGTGCCAGCAGCTTAGGGACTAGCGGGGTGAACACCGGGGAGCTGTTTTTT	CASSLGTSGVNTGELFF
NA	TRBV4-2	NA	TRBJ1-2	TGTGCCAGCAGCCAAGAAGGGTTTGGCTACACCTTC	CASSQEGFGYTF
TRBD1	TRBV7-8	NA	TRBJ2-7	TGTGCCAGCATTCCTTATAGGACAGGGGACGACGAGCAGTACTTC	CASIPYRTGDDEQYF
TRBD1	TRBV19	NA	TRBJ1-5	TGTGCCAGTAGTCCCGGGACAGGGAATCAGCCCCAGCATTTT	CASSPGTGNQPQHF
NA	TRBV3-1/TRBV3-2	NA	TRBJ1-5	TGTGCCAGCAGCCAATGGGGGGAGAGTCAGCCCCAGCATTTT	CASSQWGESQPQHF
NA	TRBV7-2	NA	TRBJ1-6	TGTGCCAGCAGGCCGGGACTGGGGAATTCACCCCTCCACTTT	CASRPGLGNSPLHF